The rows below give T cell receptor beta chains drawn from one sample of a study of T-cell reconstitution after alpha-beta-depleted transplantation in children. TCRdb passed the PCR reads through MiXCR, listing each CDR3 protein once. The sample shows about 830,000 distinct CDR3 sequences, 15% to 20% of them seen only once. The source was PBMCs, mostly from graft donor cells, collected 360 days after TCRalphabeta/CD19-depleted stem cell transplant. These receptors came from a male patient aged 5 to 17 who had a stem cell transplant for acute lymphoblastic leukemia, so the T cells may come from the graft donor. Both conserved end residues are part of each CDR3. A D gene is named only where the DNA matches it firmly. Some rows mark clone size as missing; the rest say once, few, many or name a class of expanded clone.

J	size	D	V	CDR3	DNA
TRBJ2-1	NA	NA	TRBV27	CASMGGELPMYYNEQFF	TGTGCCAGCATGGGGGGTGAACTACCGATGTACTACAATGAGCAGTTCTTC
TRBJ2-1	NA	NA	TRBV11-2	CASSSLLTNEQFF	TGTGCCAGCAGCTCCCTACTCACCAATGAGCAGTTCTTC
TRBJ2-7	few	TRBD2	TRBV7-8	CASSFWGTSGRVWYEQYF	TGTGCCAGCAGCTTTTGGGGGACTAGCGGGAGGGTTTGGTACGAGCAGTACTTC
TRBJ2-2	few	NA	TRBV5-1	CASSLGAPPVNGELFF	TGCGCCAGCAGCTTGGGGGCGCCACCGGTGAACGGGGAGCTGTTTTTT
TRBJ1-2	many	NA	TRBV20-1	CSARDLGLDGYTF	TGCAGTGCTAGAGATCTCGGGTTGGACGGCTACACCTTC
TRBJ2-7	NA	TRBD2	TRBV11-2	CASSLSASGLAYEQYF	TGTGCCAGCAGCTTAAGCGCCTCGGGACTAGCGTACGAGCAGTACTTC
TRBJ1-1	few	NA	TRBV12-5	CASGLVLRDSVEAFF	TGTGCTAGTGGTTTGGTACTTCGCGACAGCGTAGAAGCTTTCTTT
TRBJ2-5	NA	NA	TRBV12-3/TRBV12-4	CASRASLGTQYF	TGTGCCAGCAGGGCTAGTCTGGGGACCCAGTACTTC
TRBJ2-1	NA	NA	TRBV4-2	CASSQSPTAEIYNEQFF	TGTGCCAGCAGCCAATCCCCAACAGCAGAGATCTACAATGAGCAGTTCTTC
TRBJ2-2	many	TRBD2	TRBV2	CASSDGLAGAGELFF	TGTGCCAGCAGTGACGGGCTAGCGGGAGCCGGGGAGCTGTTTTTT
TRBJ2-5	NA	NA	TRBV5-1	CASSSQSETQYF	TGCGCCAGCAGCTCTCAGTCAGAGACCCAGTACTTC
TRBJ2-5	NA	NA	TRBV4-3	CASSRQVRETQYF	TGCGCCAGCAGCCGACAGGTCCGTGAGACCCAGTACTTC
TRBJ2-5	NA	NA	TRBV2	CASRLAIEETQYF	TGTGCCAGCAGGCTAGCGATCGAGGAGACCCAGTACTTC
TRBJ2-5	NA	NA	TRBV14	CASSYTGTLVQETQYF	TGTGCCAGCAGCTACACCGGGACACTCGTTCAAGAGACCCAGTACTTC
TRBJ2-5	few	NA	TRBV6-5	CASSYVSDPVETQYF	TGTGCCAGCAGTTACGTTTCGGACCCGGTGGAGACCCAGTACTTC
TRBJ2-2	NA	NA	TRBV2	CASSVPPGWRDTGELFF	TGTGCCAGCAGTGTCCCCCCGGGTTGGCGAGACACCGGGGAGCTGTTTTTT
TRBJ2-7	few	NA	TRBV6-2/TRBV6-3	CASSYSEGLPYEQYF	TGTGCCAGCAGTTACTCGGAGGGATTACCCTACGAGCAGTACTTC
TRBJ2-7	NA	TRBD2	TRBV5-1	CASGHGGATSGLYEQYF	TGCGCCAGCGGCCATGGGGGGGCGACTAGCGGTCTCTACGAGCAGTACTTC
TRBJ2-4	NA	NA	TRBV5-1	CASKRAQGAKNIQYF	TGCGCCAGCAAACGAGCCCAGGGAGCCAAAAACATTCAGTACTTC
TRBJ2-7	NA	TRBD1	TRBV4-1	CASSHTGQDIYEQYF	TGCGCCAGCAGCCACACGGGACAGGATATCTACGAGCAGTACTTC
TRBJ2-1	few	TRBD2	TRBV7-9	CASSPGTSGSGYNEQFF	TGTGCCAGCAGTCCTGGGACTAGCGGGAGCGGGTACAATGAGCAGTTCTTC
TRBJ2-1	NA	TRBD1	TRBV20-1	CSAPGQATYEQFF	TGCAGTGCTCCGGGACAGGCGACCTACGAGCAGTTCTTC
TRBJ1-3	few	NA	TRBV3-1	CASSERGGSGNTIYF	TGTGCCAGCAGCGAGAGGGGAGGCTCTGGAAACACCATATATTTT
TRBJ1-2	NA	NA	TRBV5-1	CASSYGGGLDYGYTF	TGCGCCAGCAGCTATGGCGGGGGGCTCGACTATGGCTACACCTTC
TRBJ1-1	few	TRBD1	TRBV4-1	CASSQDKDRAGAFF	TGCGCCAGCAGCCAAGATAAGGACAGGGCGGGAGCTTTCTTT
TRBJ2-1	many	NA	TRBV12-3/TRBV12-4	CASRTRRSSYNEQFF	TGTGCCAGCAGGACCCGACGTTCCTCCTACAATGAGCAGTTCTTC
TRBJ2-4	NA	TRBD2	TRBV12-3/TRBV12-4	CASSLAPGLAEAAKNIQYF	TGTGCCAGCAGTTTAGCTCCGGGACTAGCGGAGGCAGCCAAAAACATTCAGTACTTC
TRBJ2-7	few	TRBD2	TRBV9	CASSLSGAHLREQYF	TGTGCCAGCAGCCTCAGCGGGGCGCATCTACGAGAGCAGTACTTC
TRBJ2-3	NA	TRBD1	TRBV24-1	CATQTGAEQYF	TGTGCCACCCAGACAGGGGCAGAACAGTATTTT
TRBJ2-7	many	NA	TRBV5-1	CASSFPGLTYEQYF	TGTGCCAGCAGTTTTCCAGGGCTGACCTACGAGCAGTACTTC
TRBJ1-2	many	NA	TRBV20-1	CSARLSYGYTF	TGCAGTGCTAGGTTGAGCTATGGCTACACCTTC
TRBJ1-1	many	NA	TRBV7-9	CASSLVRGVGTEAFF	TGTGCCAGCAGCTTAGTCCGAGGGGTGGGCACTGAAGCTTTCTTT
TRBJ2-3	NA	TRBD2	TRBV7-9	CASSKTSGTDTQYF	TGTGCCAGCAGCAAGACTAGCGGGACAGATACGCAGTATTTT
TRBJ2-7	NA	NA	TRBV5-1	CASSLSGAEYSYEQYF	TGCGCCAGCAGCCTCTCTGGAGCGGAGTACTCCTACGAGCAGTACTTC
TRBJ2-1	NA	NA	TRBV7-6	CASSSPLNNEQFF	TGTGCCAGCAGCTCCCCTTTGAACAATGAGCAGTTCTTC
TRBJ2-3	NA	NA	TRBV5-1	CASKTGWDTDTQYF	TGCGCCAGCAAGACGGGTTGGGACACAGATACGCAGTATTTT
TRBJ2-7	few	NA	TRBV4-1	CASSQGGYSYEQYF	TGCGCCAGCAGCCAAGGAGGGTACTCCTACGAGCAGTACTTC
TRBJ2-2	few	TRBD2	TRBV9	CASSAGLAGFNGELFF	TGTGCCAGCAGCGCCGGACTAGCGGGGTTCAACGGGGAGCTGTTTTTT
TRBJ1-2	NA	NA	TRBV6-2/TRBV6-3	CASADRRERYGYTF	TGTGCCAGCGCGGACAGAAGGGAACGATATGGCTACACCTTC
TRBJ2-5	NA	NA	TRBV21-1	CASSKVARSGVVETQYF	TGTGCCAGCAGCAAAGTGGCTCGGTCAGGGGTAGTGGAGACCCAGTACTTC
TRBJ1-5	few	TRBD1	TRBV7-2	CASSLVQGANQPQHF	TGTGCCAGCAGCTTGGTACAGGGGGCCAATCAGCCCCAGCATTTT
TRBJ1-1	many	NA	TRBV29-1	CSAGGGPGNTEAFF	TGCAGCGCCGGCGGGGGGCCTGGGAACACTGAAGCTTTCTTT
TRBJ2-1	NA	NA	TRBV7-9	CASSLKPGVFSYIEQFF	TGTGCCAGCAGCTTAAAGCCAGGCGTATTCTCCTACATTGAGCAGTTCTTC
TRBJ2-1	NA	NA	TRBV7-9	CASRHPGHNEQFF	TGTGCCAGCAGACATCCAGGGCACAATGAGCAGTTCTTC
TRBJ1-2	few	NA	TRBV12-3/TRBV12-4	CASSQDLHYGYTF	TGTGCCAGCAGTCAGGATTTGCACTATGGCTACACCTTC
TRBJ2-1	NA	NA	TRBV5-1	CASSLPTGANEQFF	TGCGCCAGCAGCCTTCCAACCGGGGCCAATGAGCAGTTCTTC
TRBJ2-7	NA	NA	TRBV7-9	CASSPTGEQYF	TGTGCCAGCAGCCCCACCGGCGAGCAGTACTTC
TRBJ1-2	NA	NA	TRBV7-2	CASSSRLSRGYGYTF	TGTGCCAGCAGCTCCCGACTTTCGCGGGGCTATGGCTACACCTTC